This T cell receptor (beta chain) was identified during a study of metastatic and nonmetastatic thyroid tumors. Regarding the study as a whole: A significant increase in TCR beta diversity was reportedly seen in malignant thyroid tumors relative to benign nodules, in blood and tumor.

TCRdb re-called clones via MiXCR from the PCR reads. The sample carries about 18,000 clones, 34% recorded once. This CDR3 has 13 residues. Trimming took 2 bases from V and 6 from J, leaving 11 bases between them. The germline V gene has CDR1 SGHTS and CDR2 YDEGEE. This clone was recorded once. Its antigen is still unknown. No patient received treatment before thyroid surgery. Sequenced: tumor tissue. This chain uses TRBV5-8 with TRBJ1-2; TRBD1 might be the D (6 bases). The source of this sequence is a male donor with papillary thyroid cancer or a benign thyroid nodule (not recorded which). Some clones in this sample may be carry-over from other donors' samples. The CDR3 DNA is TGTGCCAGCAGCTTTACAGGGCTCGATGGCTACACCTTC. Translated, it gives CASSFTGLDGYTF.